Listed here are 4 T cell receptor beta chains from one sample, sequenced in a study of T-cell memory formation after mild COVID-19. From the 5' RACE reads, TCRdb called clonotypes with MiXCR, one entry per CDR3 protein. The sample yields more than 150,000 distinct CDR3 sequences, 9.5% to 13% seen once. Sequences were obtained from PBMCs or a T cell subset sorted from them (not recorded which). The receptors shown here come from a young man who had mild COVID-19 (a few samples of this study predate the infection). Cell type and time point are not known.

The chain has TRBV4-1 and TRBJ1-1; D is unclear. The CDR3 sequence is 13 residues long. V was trimmed by 2 bases and J by 5 bases, leaving 9 bases between them. Germline V gene sequence: CDR1 MGHRA, CDR2 YSYEKL. The CDR3 is CASSQREVTEAFF. The CDR3 DNA reads as TGCGCCAGCAGCCAACGGGAAGTTACTGAAGCTTTCTTT.

This clonotype was seen many times. This chain joins TRBV5-1 and TRBJ1-4; 8 bases align to TRBD1. Germline V gene lookup returns CDR1 SGHRS and CDR2 YFSETQ. This CDR3 has 17 residues. Germline trimming cut 2 bases from V and 3 bases from J; bases unmatched to any gene: 9. The CDR3 DNA reads TGCGCCAGCAGCTTTGGACAGGGAAGGGGATCTAATGAAAAACTGTTTTTT. This sequence encodes CASSFGQGRGSNEKLFF.

This clonotype has a count of ten or more. The V and J genes are TRBV5-5 and TRBJ2-7, with 7 bases identical to TRBD1. V dropped 4 bases and J dropped 0; count of bases not matched to a gene: 1. The CDR3 totals 13 residues. Germline assignment: CDR1 SGHKS and CDR2 YYEKEE (reference sequence). The CDR3 sequence is CASSRTGSYEQYF. In DNA, the CDR3 is TGTGCCAGCAGCCGGACAGGCTCCTACGAGCAGTACTTC. Full variable domain (remainder filled in from reference TRBV5-5 and TRBJ2-7): DAGVTQSPTHLIKTRGQQVTLRCSPISGHKSVSWYQQVLGQGPQFIFQYYEKEERGRGNFPDRFSARQFPNYSSELNVNALLLGDSALYLCASSRTGSYEQYFGPGTRLTVT.

The rearrangement joins TRBV7-9 to TRBJ1-1, with 8 nucleotides matching TRBD1. The length of the CDR3 is 15 residues. V lost 0 bases to trimming and J lost 5 bases; unmatched junction nucleotides: 5. Germline V CDR1 and CDR2: SEHNR, FQNEAQ (reference sequence). CDR3 in amino acids: CASSLAQGARTEAFF. The CDR3, as DNA: TGTGCCAGCAGCTTAGCCCAGGGGGCTAGAACTGAAGCTTTCTTT.